This T cell receptor beta chain is drawn from a study of T-cell memory formation after mild COVID-19. Points from the study as a whole: While clones contracting from day 15 to 85 were balanced between CD4 and CD8, later expanders leaned CD4+.

MiXCR, run by TCRdb on the 5' RACE reads, gives a single entry per CDR3 protein. The sample lists 250,000 or so distinct CDR3 sequences, approximately 9% occurring once. On this clonotype: Its target is not known.

The receptor was derived from a man aged 18-30 years who had mild COVID-19 (a few samples of this study predate the infection). Cell type and time point are not known. The sequencing sample was made of PBMCs or a T cell subset sorted from them (not recorded which).

The CDR3 coding sequence is TGTGCCAGTAGTTCTGCCAGCGGGGGTTATGAGCAGTTCTTC. The encoded protein is CASSSASGGYEQFF. This rearrangement joins TRBV19 to TRBJ2-1, with TRBD2 matching over 8 bases. V shed 5 bases and J 8 bases; nucleotides not matched to a gene: 8. The CDR3 runs to 14 residues. Per the germline V gene, CDR1 is LNHDA and CDR2 is SQIVND (reference sequence). Combining the CDR3 with reference TRBV19 and TRBJ2-1 gives the whole variable domain DGGITQSPKYLFRKEGQNVTLSCEQNLNHDAMYWYRQDPGQGLRLIYYSQIVNDFQKGDIAEGYSVSREKKESFPLTVTSAQKNPTAFYLCASSSASGGYEQFFGPGTRLTVL.